This TCR beta chain was observed in a study of graft-versus-host responses after intestinal transplantation. Study outcomes and limitations: Investigators detected GvH clones in recipient marrow, with some emerging earlier in ileum or blood.

The CDR3 spans 16 residues. V lost 3 bases and J lost 1; bases outside the gene matches: 6. Germline CDR1 reads SGHRS; CDR2 reads YFSETQ. Profiled with immunoSEQ multiplex PCR; TCRdb holds only in-frame clones, not every one. Among roughly 100,000 clones listed, less than 90% were seen once. As to this clone: Its specificity is not known.

The clonotype was recovered from a human donor who received an intestinal transplant. This chain joins TRBV5-1 and TRBJ1-3; 8 nucleotides match TRBD1. The sample was unstimulated CD4+ T cells sorted from spleen or lymph node cells, taken before intestinal transplant. The DNA for the CDR3 is TGCGCCAGCAGCTACGGACAGGGCTGGTCTGGAAACACCATATATTTT. Its translation is CASSYGQGWSGNTIYF. The full variable domain, rest sourced from reference TRBV5-1 and TRBJ1-3, is KAGVTQTPRYLIKTRGQQVTLSCSPISGHRSVSWYQQTPGQGLQFLFEYFSETQRNKGNFPGRFSGRQFSNSRSEMNVSTLELGDSALYLCASSYGQGWSGNTIYFGEGSWLTVV.